This entry features one TCR beta chain sequence. Its antigen has not been determined. Base qualities are not provided; no much larger clone lies one nucleotide away. The CDR3 goes from the cysteine to the phenylalanine over 15 residues. The retained sequence is limited to the CDR3, 45 bases, with the frame set at the first base. Via the germline V gene, CDR1 is SGDLS and CDR2 YYNGEE. V sheds 3 bases and J sheds 5 bases, leaving 12 bases between their ends. The data were obtained in a study of blood T cell repertoires in COVID-19 (TCRdb year 2020). Notes on the research overall: Samples covering the acute and convalescent phases of COVID-19 were provided by collaborators in the United States, Italy and Spain. Where available, HLA class I and class II types were obtained from metadata supplied by the sample provider rather than from assay-based typing. The repertoires were made available in a free public database intended to serve as a resource for research on the immune response to SARS-CoV-2. The material from the prospective study consisted of cDNA or gDNA derived from T cells, B-cell-depleted T cells, or PBMCs. Sample metadata almost always included a de-identified subject ID, COVID-19 status, age in years and sex. The dataset comprised deeply sampled blood TCRbeta repertoires from subjects exposed to, actively infected with, or recovered from COVID-19. Samples came from the ongoing ImmuneRACE study (first 160 participants) plus 1,254 subjects from 6 global collaborators.

TCRbeta CDR3 regions were amplified from genomic DNA using the immunoSEQ Assay, a bias-controlled multiplex PCR. As for the authors' bioinformatics: Within the assay, amplification of reference gene primers was used to estimate how many nucleated cells each sample contained. To quantify the absolute abundance of each unique TCRbeta CDR3 rearrangement, sequence reads were collapsed and filtered. Productive Simpson clonality was computed per sample as the square root of Simpson's diversity index over productive rearrangements. Drawn from immuneACCESS, this table holds only the in-frame rearrangements with V and J called that TCRdb kept. Clones are partly lost; checked studies trace under half to an unresolved V gene and leave the rest unexplained. V and J calls and clone size are copied from that table; D and trimming were computed from the DNA. The sample contains over 150,000 clones, around 86% of them found a single time. The ten largest account for 0.45% to 0.6% of the sample.

What the study reported, not specific to this receptor: The amount of clinical and demographic metadata varied by source and participant and was provided uncurated.

In Seattle, one collaborating source enrolled patients while the infection was active and tracked those patients longitudinally over the course of disease. Each collaborating institution followed its own protocols to collect whole blood in K2EDTA tubes. For TCRbeta analysis, collaborators shipped samples in one of three forms: frozen whole blood, isolated PBMCs, or DNA extracted from either of those sample types. Recombination linked TRBV9 to TRBJ1-6; the best D guess is TRBD1, with 5 bases matching. This clonotype originated in a man between 60 and 75 years old with COVID-19, enrolled during active disease. The source material was peripheral blood. CDR3 sequence: CASSGTQGNNSPLHF. The DNA sequence is TGTGCCAGCAGCGGTACCCAGGGAAATAATTCACCCCTCCACTTT.